What follows is one TCR beta chain and its context. These data belong to a study of OX40 agonist ivuxolimab in advanced cancers. Sequenced by immunoSEQ multiplex PCR; TCRdb stores in-frame clones only, minus some. Among more than 70,000 clones listed, over 70% were seen once. Trimming removed 1 base from V and 10 bases from J; junction bases left unmatched: 15. CDR3 length: 18 residues. In germline, CDR1 is PRHDT, CDR2 FYEKMQ (reference sequence). The chain couples TRBV13 to TRBJ2-1; TRBD2 matches at 11 bases. The sequence came from an adult with an advanced solid tumor such as melanoma, head and neck, liver or kidney cancer. Specimen: CD4+ or CD8+ T cells sorted from blood, collected in a trial of the OX40 agonist ivuxolimab. CDR3 DNA sequence: TGTGCCAGCAGCTTAGTTCTAGCGGGAGGCGGGGGTGATTTGGAGCAGTTCTTC. It encodes CASSLVLAGGGGDLEQFF.